These T cell receptor beta chains were read from a single sample in a study of CD8+CD57+ T cells in acquired aplastic anemia. TCRdb re-analysed the reads in MiXCR, keeping a single row per CDR3 protein. The data hold 190,000 or so distinct CDR3 sequences, with about 59% observed a single time. The sequencing input was sorted CD4+, CD8+, or CD8+CD57+ T cells (not recorded which) from PBMCs. The receptor source for this set is a human donor in good health. CDR3s include the opening cysteine and the closing phenylalanine or tryptophan. Fields, in order: V gene, J gene, D gene, clone size, CDR3 protein, CDR3 DNA. The D gene is left open where the match is weak. Clone size, where shown, is once, few, many, or a class for clones that have expanded.

>TRBV2|TRBJ1-3|-|-
CASSEFFTGSGNTIYF
TGTGCCAGCAGTGAGTTCTTTACAGGGTCTGGAAACACCATATATTTT
>TRBV27|TRBJ2-7|TRBD2|many
CASSYGLAGGYEQYF
TGTGCCAGCAGTTACGGACTAGCGGGAGGTTACGAGCAGTACTTC
>TRBV29-1|TRBJ2-1|-|-
CSQDGNEQFF
TGCAGCCAAGATGGCAATGAGCAGTTCTTC
>TRBV9|TRBJ2-7|TRBD2|-
CASSVGGSGGYEQYF
TGTGCCAGCAGCGTAGGGGGTAGCGGGGGGTACGAGCAGTACTTC
>TRBV7-9|TRBJ2-2|-|-
CASSPGQINTGELFF
TGTGCCAGCAGCCCCGGACAGATTAACACCGGGGAGCTGTTTTTT
>TRBV9|TRBJ2-7|-|few
CASSVVGGEQYF
TGTGCCAGCAGCGTAGTGGGTGGGGAGCAGTACTTC
>TRBV20-1|TRBJ2-5|-|-
CSARETAFETQYF
TGCAGTGCTAGGGAGACCGCCTTTGAGACCCAGTACTTC
>TRBV7-2|TRBJ2-7|-|-
CASRSRINSYEQYF
TGTGCCAGCAGGTCACGGATCAACTCCTACGAGCAGTACTTC
>TRBV29-1|TRBJ2-1|-|-
CSVEDFPGYNEQFF
TGCAGCGTTGAAGACTTTCCGGGGTACAATGAGCAGTTCTTC
>TRBV10-2|TRBJ1-5|-|-
CASSGSFNQPQHF
TGCGCCAGCTCCGGTAGTTTCAATCAGCCCCAGCATTTT
>TRBV5-1|TRBJ2-7|TRBD2|-
CASSLGLAGVNEQYF
TGCGCCAGCAGCTTGGGACTAGCGGGAGTTAACGAGCAGTACTTC
>TRBV20-1|TRBJ2-2|-|-
CSARQGSTGELFF
TGCAGTGCTAGACAGGGGTCGACCGGGGAGCTGTTTTTT
>TRBV5-1|TRBJ2-1|-|-
CASSFVPIQDFYNEQFF
TGCGCCAGCAGCTTTGTCCCGATTCAGGACTTTTACAATGAGCAGTTCTTC
>TRBV7-6|TRBJ1-2|-|many
CASSLDATPGVDYGYTF
TGTGCCAGCAGCTTAGACGCAACCCCTGGGGTAGACTATGGCTACACCTTC
>TRBV12-3/TRBV12-4|TRBJ2-3|-|-
CASSLHRDTQYF
TGTGCCAGCAGCCTACACAGAGATACGCAGTATTTT
>TRBV24-1|TRBJ2-7|TRBD2|-
CATSVSGGGYEQYF
TGTGCCACCAGTGTCTCCGGGGGGGGCTACGAGCAGTACTTC
>TRBV20-1|TRBJ2-2|-|many
CSARADTGELFF
TGCAGTGCTAGGGCGGATACCGGGGAGCTGTTTTTT
>TRBV7-2|TRBJ2-7|TRBD2|-
CASSLSLAGGAYEQYF
TGTGCCAGCAGCTTGTCCCTAGCGGGGGGGGCCTACGAGCAGTACTTC
>TRBV5-6|TRBJ2-7|-|-
CASSLAWAGPKAYEQYF
TGTGCCAGCAGCTTGGCTTGGGCGGGGCCCAAGGCCTACGAGCAGTACTTC
>TRBV15|TRBJ2-5|TRBD1|few
CATSRLGQEETQYF
TGTGCCACCAGCAGACTCGGACAGGAGGAGACCCAGTACTTC
>TRBV12-3/TRBV12-4|TRBJ2-1|TRBD2|few
CASTSGGDEQFF
TGTGCCAGCACTAGCGGGGGTGATGAGCAGTTCTTC
>TRBV19|TRBJ1-5|-|-
CAGSPTATNQPQHF
TGTGCCGGTAGTCCGACAGCTACCAATCAGCCCCAGCATTTT
>TRBV20-1|TRBJ2-3|TRBD2|-
CSATSGDTDTQYF
TGCAGTGCTACTAGCGGGGACACAGATACGCAGTATTTT
>TRBV11-2|TRBJ2-3|TRBD1|-
CASSQGITGDTDTQYF
TGTGCCAGCAGCCAAGGGATAACAGGGGACACAGATACACAGTATTTT
>TRBV20-1|TRBJ2-2|-|-
CSARDSGQGDTGELFF
TGCAGTGCTAGAGATAGCGGGCAGGGGGACACCGGGGAGCTGTTTTTT
>TRBV5-1|TRBJ1-1|-|many
CASSLVVGTNTEAFF
TGCGCCAGCAGCTTGGTAGTCGGAACGAACACTGAAGCTTTCTTT
>TRBV7-6|TRBJ2-7|-|few
CASSLGTVSYEQYF
TGTGCCAGCAGCTTAGGGACGGTTTCCTACGAGCAGTACTTC
>TRBV19|TRBJ1-1|TRBD1|-
CASSKGQGREAFF
TGTGCCAGTAGTAAAGGACAGGGTCGGGAAGCTTTCTTT
>TRBV6-5|TRBJ2-7|-|-
CASSYSLGYGQYF
TGTGCCAGCAGTTACTCGTTGGGCTACGGGCAGTACTTC
>TRBV6-5|TRBJ2-5|-|-
CASSYWDNHQETQYF
TGTGCCAGCAGTTACTGGGACAACCACCAAGAGACCCAGTACTTC
>TRBV11-1|TRBJ1-5|-|-
CASTDDGGPQHF
TGTGCCAGCACAGATGATGGGGGGCCCCAGCATTTT
>TRBV20-1|TRBJ2-6|-|-
CSARDGQELSGANVLTF
TGCAGTGCTAGAGATGGGCAGGAGCTCTCTGGGGCCAACGTCCTGACTTTC
>TRBV6-1|TRBJ1-1|-|-
CASSYSPGTNTEAFF
TGTGCCAGCAGTTACTCCCCGGGCACGAACACTGAAGCTTTCTTT
>TRBV12-3/TRBV12-4|TRBJ2-1|-|many
CASSSGNEQFF
TGTGCCAGCAGTTCCGGTAATGAGCAGTTCTTC
>TRBV29-1|TRBJ2-2|-|-
CSVRVGLHTGELFF
TGCAGCGTTCGAGTAGGGCTGCACACCGGGGAGCTGTTTTTT
>TRBV9|TRBJ2-7|-|once
CASGGGAYEQYF
TGTGCCAGCGGGGGGGGCGCATACGAGCAGTACTTC
>TRBV7-4|TRBJ2-3|-|-
CASSVGGVGDTQYF
TGTGCCAGCAGCGTAGGGGGGGTGGGAGATACGCAGTATTTT
>TRBV9|TRBJ2-7|-|-
CASGPEGRTYEQYF
TGCGCCAGCGGGCCTGAGGGGAGAACCTACGAGCAGTACTTC
>TRBV7-9|TRBJ2-7|-|-
CASSLPVSYEQYF
TGTGCCAGCAGCTTGCCGGTCTCCTACGAGCAGTACTTC
>TRBV20-1|TRBJ1-1|-|-
CSGRTENTEAFF
TGCAGTGGCCGAACAGAGAACACTGAAGCTTTCTTT
>TRBV20-1|TRBJ2-2|-|-
CSASDTFELFF
TGCAGTGCTAGCGACACCTTCGAGCTGTTTTTT